The next 10 T cell receptor beta chains were all read from a single sample in a study of T cells in women clearing cervical HPV infection. Measured with immunoSEQ multiplex PCR; TCRdb has only the in-frame clones, and not every one. Recorded here are 20,000 to 25,000 clones; the top ten clones represent about 3.5%. Specimen: blood buffy coat. These receptors were taken from a woman between 18 and 70 years old with a cervical HPV16 infection that either progressed to CIN3+ or cleared (not recorded which).

As concerns this clone: The missing CDR3 end, 3 residues past where the read stops, is filled in from the germline J gene. The chain carries TRBV5-6 and TRBJ2-7; 7 nucleotides align to TRBD2. The CDR3 is made up of 13 amino acids. Germline CDR1 SGHDT, CDR2 YYEEEE. The junction had 7 bases not matched to a gene; V was cut back by 4 bases and J by 6 bases. The covered CDR3 bases are TGTGCCAGCAGCCGGGGGGAGGGTGTCGAG. Residues: CASSRGEGVE. The whole CDR3 sequence reads CASSRGEGVEQYF.

In the case of this clone: The CDR3 end is not reached by the read, which stops 3 residues before it; the germline J gene fills it in. The gene calls are TRBV20-1 and TRBJ2-7, with no clear D. Germline CDR1 reads DFQATT; CDR2 reads SNEGSKA (reference sequence). The CDR3 consists of 11 residues. The V end was cut by 6 bases, the J end by 2 bases, with 8 bases between. CDR3: CSATLAYEQYF. The CDR3 DNA, read in part, is TGCAGTGCGACTCTAGCCTACGAG.

As to this clone: The read is 3 residues too short to cover the CDR3 end, so that end is filled in from the germline J gene. The chain employs TRBV20-1 and TRBJ2-5, with D possibly being TRBD2 (5 bases). The CDR3 has 12 amino acids. The ends were cut back, 5 bases at V and 5 bases at J, with 12 bases in the middle. Germline values: CDR1 DFQATT, CDR2 SNEGSKA (reference sequence). The CDR3 spells CSAGQLGETQYF. CDR3 bases read: TGCAGTGCTGGCCAACTAGGGGAGACC.

On this clone itself: From the germline J gene comes the end of the CDR3, since the read stops 3 residues before it. The chain couples TRBV19 to TRBJ1-4; D not resolved. The V and J ends lost 3 bases and 0 bases respectively, with 8 bases between them. The germline gives CDR1 LNHDA, CDR2 SQIVND (reference sequence). There are 15 residues in the CDR3. This chain's CDR3 is CASSIQATTNEKLFF. The sequenced CDR3 bases are TGTGCCAGTAGTATCCAGGCGACAACTAATGAAAAA.

As for this clone: The read falls 3 residues short of the CDR3 end, and the missing part is taken from the germline J gene. The chain joins TRBV7-2 to TRBJ2-5; D may be TRBD2 (6 bases). Germline lookup yields CDR1 SGHTA and CDR2 FQGNSA. This CDR3 has 13 amino acids. V lost 5 bases and J 5 bases, leaving 12 bases between the germline ends. The CDR3 is CASSTGTFETQYF. CDR3 DNA (partial): TGTGCCAGCAGCACCGGGACTTTTGAGACC.

Remarks on this clone: Read sequence stops 3 residues before the CDR3 end, and the germline J gene provides the missing end. V is TRBV5-1 and J is TRBJ1-3, with D maybe TRBD1 (5 bases). Germline V gene sequence: CDR1 SGHRS, CDR2 YFSETQ. CDR3 length equals 13 residues. CDR3 sequence reads: CASSSAGDFRIYF. The covered CDR3 bases are TGCGCCAGCAGCTCTGCGGGGGATTTTAGG.

About this clone itself: The CDR3 end lies 3 residues beyond the end of the read and is filled in from the germline J gene. The chain couples TRBV19 to TRBJ2-5; 10 nucleotides match TRBD2. Germline trimming cut 5 bases from V and 4 bases from J; bases unmatched to any gene: 4. The length of the CDR3 is 14 residues. Germline V gene lookup returns CDR1 LNHDA and CDR2 SQIVND (reference sequence). CDR3 bases read: TGTGCCAGTAGTTCTAGCGGGAGCATAGAGACC. This sequence encodes CASSSSGSIET. The CDR3 as a whole reads CASSSSGSIETQYF.

Comments on this clone: The read gets to within 3 residues of the CDR3 end, and the germline J gene fills in the rest. This chain joins TRBV18 and TRBJ2-1, with 8 bases fitting TRBD1. The CDR3 is made up of 16 amino acids. The germline CDR1 and CDR2 sequences are KGHSH and LQKENI. Trimming took 4 bases from V and 3 from J; bases not matched to a gene: 8. The CDR3: CASSRPETGGYNEQFF. The sequenced part of the CDR3 DNA is TGTGCCAGCTCACGACCCGAAACAGGGGGCTACAATGAG.

The part of the CDR3 DNA that was read is TGTGCCAGCAGTTCGGGACTAGCGGAGTCCAATGAG. Its translation: CASSSGLAESNE. The whole CDR3 reads CASSSGLAESNEQFF. This chain uses TRBV6-2 or TRBV6-3 with TRBJ2-1; 11 nucleotides agree with TRBD2. The CDR3 goes on 3 residues after the read ends, and that part is filled in from the germline J gene. There are 15 residues in the CDR3. After removal of 4 bases from V and 6 bases from J, the junction contained 5 bases not matched to a gene. CDR1 and CDR2 (germline): MNHEY, SVGEGT.

Remarks on this clone: The read ends 3 residues early relative to the CDR3; the germline J gene fills the gap. Other DNA variants within this sample encode the same CDR3. The chain employs TRBV18 and TRBJ2-4; a possible D gene is TRBD1 (6 bases). V lost 2 bases, J lost 8 bases, and 13 bases lay in between. The CDR3 length is 14 residues. CDR1 KGHSH and CDR2 LQKENI come from the germline V gene. The sequenced CDR3 bases are TGTGCCAGCTCACCAAGAGCAGGGGACCACATT. Its protein product is CASSPRAGDHI. The CDR3 as a whole reads CASSPRAGDHIQYF.